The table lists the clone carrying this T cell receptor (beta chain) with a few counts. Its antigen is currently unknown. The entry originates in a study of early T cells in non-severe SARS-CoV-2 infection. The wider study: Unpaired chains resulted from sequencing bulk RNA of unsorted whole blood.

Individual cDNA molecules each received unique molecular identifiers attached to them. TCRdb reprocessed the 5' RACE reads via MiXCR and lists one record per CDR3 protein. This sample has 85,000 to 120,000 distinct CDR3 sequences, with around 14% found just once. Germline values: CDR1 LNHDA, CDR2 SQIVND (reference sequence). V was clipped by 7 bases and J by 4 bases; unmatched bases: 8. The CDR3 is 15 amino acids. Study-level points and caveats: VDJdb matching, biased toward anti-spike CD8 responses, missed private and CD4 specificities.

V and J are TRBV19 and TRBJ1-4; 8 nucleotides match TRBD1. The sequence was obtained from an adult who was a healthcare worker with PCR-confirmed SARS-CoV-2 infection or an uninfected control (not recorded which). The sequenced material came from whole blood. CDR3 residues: CASTRTGNGNEKLFF. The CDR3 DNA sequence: TGTGCCAGTACGAGGACAGGGAATGGTAATGAAAAACTGTTTTTT.